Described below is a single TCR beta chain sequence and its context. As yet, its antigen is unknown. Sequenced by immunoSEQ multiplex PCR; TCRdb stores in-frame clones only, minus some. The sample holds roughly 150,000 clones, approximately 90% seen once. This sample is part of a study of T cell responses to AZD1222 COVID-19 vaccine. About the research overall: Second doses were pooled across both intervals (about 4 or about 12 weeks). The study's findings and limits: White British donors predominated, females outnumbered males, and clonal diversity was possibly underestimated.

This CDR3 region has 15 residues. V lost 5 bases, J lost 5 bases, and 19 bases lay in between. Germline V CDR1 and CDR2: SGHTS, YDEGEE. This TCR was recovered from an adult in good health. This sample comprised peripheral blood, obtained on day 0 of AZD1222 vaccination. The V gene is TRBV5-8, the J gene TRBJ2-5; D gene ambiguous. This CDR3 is CASRDPTDSWETQYF. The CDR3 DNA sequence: TGTGCCAGCAGAGACCCGACGGATTCTTGGGAGACCCAGTACTTC.